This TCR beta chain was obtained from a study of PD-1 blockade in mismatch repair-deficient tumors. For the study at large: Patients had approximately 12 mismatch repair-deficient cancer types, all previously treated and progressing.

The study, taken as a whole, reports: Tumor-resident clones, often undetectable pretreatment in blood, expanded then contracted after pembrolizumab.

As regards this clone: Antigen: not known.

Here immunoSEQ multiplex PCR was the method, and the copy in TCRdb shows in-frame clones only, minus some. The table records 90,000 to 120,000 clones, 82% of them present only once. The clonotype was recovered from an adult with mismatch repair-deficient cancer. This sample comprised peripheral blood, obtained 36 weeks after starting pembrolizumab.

In DNA form, the CDR3 reads TGTGCCAGTAGTATTGTCACCGGCAATCAGCCCCAGCATTTT. Its protein product is CASSIVTGNQPQHF. V and J are TRBV19 and TRBJ1-5; no reliable D call. Germline V gene lookup returns CDR1 LNHDA and CDR2 SQIVND (reference sequence). V was clipped by 3 bases and J by 2 bases, with 8 bases between them. This CDR3 region has 14 residues.